These 16 T cell receptor beta chains share one sample of origin, sequenced in a study of T cells in Graves' hyperthyroidism and ophthalmopathy. Amplification of TCR beta CDR3 regions was performed using RNA transcripts as template. TCR CDR3 underwent first-round RT-PCR with the HTBI primer set. TCRdb redid the calling of the multiplex PCR reads with MiXCR, one entry per CDR3 protein. The sample has about 260,000 distinct CDR3 sequences, approximately 23% seen once. The sample was blood. All receptors derive from a young man with Graves' ophthalmopathy.

The CDR3 bases are TGTGCCAGCAGCCGAAACGGGCACACCGGGGAGCTGTTTTTT. Amino acids: CASSRNGHTGELFF. V and J are TRBV12-3 or TRBV12-4 and TRBJ2-2; D uncertain. CDR3 length equals 14 residues. The germline V and J ends were trimmed by 6 bases and 3 bases, with 11 bases remaining between them.

This clonotype came up a few times. One junction end disagrees with the germline gene, perhaps due to a read error. The gene calls are TRBV12-3 or TRBV12-4 and TRBJ2-7; tentatively, D is TRBD1 or TRBD2 (5 bases each). The CDR3 is made up of 14 amino acids. The DNA of the CDR3 is TGTGCCAGCAGCCGGGACCACAGCTCCTGCGAGCAGTACTTC. Translation: CASSRDHSSCEQYF.

The V gene is TRBV12-3 or TRBV12-4, the J gene TRBJ2-3, with a possible D match to TRBD1 (6 bases). V dropped 6 bases and J dropped 2 bases, with 15 bases sitting between them. The length of the CDR3 is 15 residues. This CDR3 is CASSRRQDPTDTQYF. CDR3 nucleotides: TGTGCCAGCAGCCGACGACAGGACCCCACAGATACGCAGTATTTT.

Only a few counts were recorded for this clonotype. The rearrangement links TRBV10-3 to TRBJ1-4, with 7 bases aligning to TRBD1. In germline, CDR1 is ENHRY, CDR2 SYGVKD. The CDR3 has 14 residues. Losses at the gene ends were 6 bases for V and 5 bases for J; bases not matched to a gene: 6. The CDR3 sequence: CAISNTGANEKLFF. The CDR3 region has the DNA TGTGCCATCAGCAACACAGGGGCGAATGAAAAACTGTTTTTT.

This chain links TRBV27 with TRBJ1-1; 8 nucleotides agree with TRBD1. This CDR3 region has 15 residues. Germline CDR1 MNHEY, CDR2 SMNVEV (reference sequence). Losses at the gene ends were 5 bases for V and 7 bases for J; bases not matched to a gene: 12. This CDR3 is CASSPPGQVRGEAFF. The CDR3 nucleotides are TGTGCCAGCAGTCCCCCGGGACAGGTTCGTGGTGAAGCTTTCTTT.

This clonotype was seen a handful of times. The chain couples TRBV2 to TRBJ2-1; D might be TRBD1 or TRBD2, each matching 5 bases. V was shortened by 9 bases and J by 4 bases, with 13 bases between the two germline ends. The germline V gene has CDR1 SNHLY and CDR2 FYNNEI. The CDR3 is 13 residues long. In DNA, the CDR3 is TGTGCCAGAGGGGCGGGTCCTTACAATGAGCAGTTCTTC. Its translation is CARGAGPYNEQFF.

This clonotype was recorded many times. The chain has TRBV11-2 and TRBJ2-7, with no clear D. Trimming pared 8 bases from V and 4 bases from J, leaving 9 bases between. This CDR3 spans 11 amino acids. CDR1 and CDR2 (germline): SGHAT, FQNNGV. The CDR3 here is CASGLRYEQYF. CDR3 coding DNA: TGTGCCAGCGGGCTCCGATACGAGCAGTACTTC.

Written as DNA, the CDR3 is TGTGCCATCGGGGGACTAGCGGGAGCTGAAAGCACAGATACGCAGTATTTT. Translating gives CAIGGLAGAESTDTQYF. The chain recombines TRBV10-3 with TRBJ2-3; 14 bases map to TRBD2. The V and J ends lost 8 bases and 0 bases, in that order; junction bases with no gene match: 7. This CDR3 comprises 17 residues. Germline V gene lookup returns CDR1 ENHRY and CDR2 SYGVKD.

Only a few counts were recorded for this clonotype. The gene calls are TRBV19 and TRBJ1-1, with D unclear. Germline CDR1 LNHDA, CDR2 SQIVND (reference sequence). Trimming shortened V by 7 bases and J by 0 bases, and 9 bases separated the two germline ends. This CDR3 spans 13 amino acids. As DNA, the CDR3 is TGTGCCAGTACCGATCATTTGAACACTGAAGCTTTCTTT. Translation gives CASTDHLNTEAFF.

This clonotype was recorded at least ten times. V and J are TRBV2 and TRBJ1-5, with D unclear. There are 14 residues in the CDR3. Germline-derived CDR1 and CDR2 are SNHLY and FYNNEI. V was pared by 2 bases and J by 5 bases, with 10 bases between. CDR3 bases: TGTGCCAGCAGTGAACAAGGGATAGATCAGCCCCAGCATTTT. Protein product: CASSEQGIDQPQHF.

Ten or more counts support this clonotype. A junction end diverges from the germline sequence, so it may reflect a read error. This chain connects TRBV7-7 to TRBJ2-1, with D tentatively TRBD1 or TRBD2 (5 bases each). The V gene's germline CDR1 is SSHAT and CDR2 FNYEAQ (reference sequence). The CDR3 is 13 amino acids. Written as DNA, the CDR3 is TGTGCTAGCAGCCAAGGGACGTCCAATGAGCAGTTCTTC. Translation: CASSQGTSNEQFF.

This clonotype was observed at least ten times. A junction end diverges from the germline sequence, so it may reflect a read error. The V call is TRBV13, the J call TRBJ1-1; 8 bases map to TRBD1. CDR3 length: 15 amino acids. Germline V lookup: CDR1 PRHDT, CDR2 FYEKMQ (reference sequence). DNA for the CDR3: TGTGCCAGCAGCCTAGGGACAGGAGGGAAGACTGAAGCTTTCTTT. It yields the protein CASSLGTGGKTEAFF.

This chain joins TRBV20-1 and TRBJ1-1, with TRBD1 as a possible D gene (5 bases). V shed 0 bases and J shed 1 base, with 9 bases lying between them. Germline-derived CDR1 and CDR2 are DFQATT and SNEGSKA (reference sequence). The CDR3 spans 14 residues. For the CDR3, the DNA is TGCAGTGCTAGAGAGACCGGGGCGAACACTGAAGCTTTCTTT. Encoded protein: CSARETGANTEAFF.

This clonotype was detected a few times. V usage is TRBV30 and J usage is TRBJ1-4; possible D gene TRBD1, 6 bases. V lost 2 bases and J lost 0, with 16 bases in between. Germline loops: CDR1 GTSNPN, CDR2 SVGIG (reference sequence). The CDR3 length is 17 residues. The CDR3 here is CAWSKGDLPATNEKLFF. The CDR3 bases are TGTGCCTGGAGTAAGGGGGACCTTCCAGCAACTAATGAAAAACTGTTTTTT.

The chain uses TRBV10-3 and TRBJ2-2; perhaps TRBD1 as D (6 bases). Germline assignment: CDR1 ENHRY and CDR2 SYGVKD. The germline V and J ends were trimmed by 6 bases and 1 base, with 12 bases remaining between them. The CDR3 is made up of 15 amino acids. CDR3 sequence reads: CAIRTGTMNTGELFF. CDR3 nucleotides: TGTGCCATCAGAACCGGGACAATGAACACCGGGGAGCTGTTTTTT.

This chain joins TRBV28 and TRBJ1-2; D not certain. CDR3 length: 12 amino acids. V lost 5 bases, J lost 2 bases, and 6 bases lay in between. CDR1 MDHEN and CDR2 SYDVKM come from the germline V gene. The CDR3: CASSPRNYGYTF. CDR3 in DNA: TGTGCCAGCAGTCCACGAAACTATGGCTACACCTTC.